This T cell receptor (beta chain) was documented in a study of technical replicates of blood from a few donors. With 0 bases removed from V and 7 bases from J, the gap between germline ends came to 7 bases. The CDR3 covers 13 residues. In germline, CDR1 is GTSNPN, CDR2 SVGIG (reference sequence). Generated by immunoSEQ multiplex PCR, the TCRdb table keeps only in-frame clones and is missing some. This sample has over 60,000 clones, with 93% found just once. Material: T cells isolated from PBMCs. The clonotype was recovered from a human donor in good health. The rearrangement links TRBV30 to TRBJ1-6; the D is unclear. CDR3 in DNA: TGTGCCTGGAGTGTACAGCTAAATTCACCCCTCCACTTT. Translation: CAWSVQLNSPLHF.